This record covers a single T cell receptor (beta chain). Data came from immunoSEQ multiplex PCR; TCRdb stores just in-frame clones and leaves some out. Of about 2.1 million clones in the sample, over 85% were seen once. CD8 cells classed as naive were CD45RO-negative and positively selected for CCR7, excluding terminally differentiated effector memory CD45RA+ cells. Germline CDR1 MNHEY, CDR2 SMNVEV (reference sequence). J gave up 10 bases and V 2 bases, and 4 bases lay outside the gene matches. The CDR3 has 14 amino acids. These data belong to a study of shared clonotypes between healthy human individuals. At the level of the study: The plates for each donor numbered three CD4 naive, three CD4 memory, two CD8 naive and one CD8 memory.

Sequencing was carried out using naive CD8+ T cells from PBMCs. The chain employs TRBV27 and TRBJ2-5; 13 bases are a match to TRBD2. The TCR was taken from a man aged 18-30 years in good health. Some clones in this sample may be carry-over from other donors' samples. The CDR3 spells CASSLGLAGALQYF. The CDR3 DNA reads TGTGCCAGCAGTTTAGGACTAGCGGGAGCCCTCCAGTACTTC.